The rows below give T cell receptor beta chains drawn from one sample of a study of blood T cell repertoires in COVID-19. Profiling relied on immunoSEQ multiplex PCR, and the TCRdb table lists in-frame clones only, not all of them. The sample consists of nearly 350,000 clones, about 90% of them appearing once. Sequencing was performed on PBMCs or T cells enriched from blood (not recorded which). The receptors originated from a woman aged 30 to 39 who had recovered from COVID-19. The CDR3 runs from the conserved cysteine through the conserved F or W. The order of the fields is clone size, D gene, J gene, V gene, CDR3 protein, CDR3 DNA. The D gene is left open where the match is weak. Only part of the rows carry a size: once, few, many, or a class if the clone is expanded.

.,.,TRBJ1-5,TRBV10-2,CASSELGGLSNQPQHF,TGCGCCAGCAGTGAGTTGGGGGGGCTTAGCAATCAGCCCCAGCATTTT
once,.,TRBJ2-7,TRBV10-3,CAISEGTGAYGQYF,TGTGCCATCAGTGAAGGGACTGGGGCATACGGGCAGTACTTC
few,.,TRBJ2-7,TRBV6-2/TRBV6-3,CASSLQTYEQYF,TGTGCCAGCAGTTTACAGACCTACGAGCAGTACTTC
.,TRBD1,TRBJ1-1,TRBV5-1,CASSLRDRGFTEAFF,TGCGCCAGCAGCTTAAGGGACAGGGGGTTCACTGAAGCTTTCTTT
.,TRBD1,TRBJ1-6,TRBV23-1,CASRKRGPGTGGSPLHF,TGCGCCAGCAGAAAGCGGGGACCGGGGACAGGGGGTTCACCCCTCCACTTT
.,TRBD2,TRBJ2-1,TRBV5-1,CASSLLQTSGDHNEQFF,TGCGCCAGCAGCTTGCTCCAGACTAGCGGGGATCACAATGAGCAGTTCTTC
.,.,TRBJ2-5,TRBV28,CASSHDRNNQETQYF,TGTGCCAGCAGTCACGACAGGAATAACCAAGAGACCCAGTACTTC
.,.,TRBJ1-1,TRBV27,CASSLTAQNTEAFF,TGTGCCAGCAGTTTGACAGCCCAGAACACTGAAGCTTTCTTT
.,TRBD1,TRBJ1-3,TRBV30,CAWADRGLRGNTIYF,TGTGCCTGGGCCGACAGGGGGCTGCGGGGAAACACCATATATTTT
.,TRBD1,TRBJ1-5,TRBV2,CASSGQGRNQPQHF,TGTGCCAGCAGCGGACAGGGACGCAATCAGCCCCAGCATTTT
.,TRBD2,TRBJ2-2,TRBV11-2,CASSLTASGGLLFF,TGTGCCAGCAGCTTAACGGCTAGCGGGGGGTTACTGTTTTTT
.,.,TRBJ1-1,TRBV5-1,CASSPLRESRGAFF,TGCGCCAGCAGTCCCTTAAGGGAGAGCCGCGGAGCTTTCTTT
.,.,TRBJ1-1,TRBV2,CATGVSTEAFF,TGTGCCACCGGAGTATCTACTGAAGCTTTCTTT
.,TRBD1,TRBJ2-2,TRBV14,CASSQGQGITGELFF,TGTGCCAGCAGCCAAGGACAGGGGATCACCGGGGAGCTGTTTTTT
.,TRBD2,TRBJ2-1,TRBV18,CASSPRGTSGGAWQFF,TGTGCCAGCTCACCACGAGGTACTAGCGGGGGGGCCTGGCAGTTCTTC
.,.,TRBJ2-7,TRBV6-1,CASSEGPGRSYEQYF,TGTGCCAGCAGTGAAGGTCCCGGGAGATCCTACGAGCAGTACTTC
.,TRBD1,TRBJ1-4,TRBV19,CASRSSPGQGSEWDEKLFF,TGTGCCAGTAGATCCAGTCCGGGACAGGGGTCGGAATGGGATGAAAAACTGTTTTTT
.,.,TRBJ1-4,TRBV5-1,CASSQGQTITNEKLFF,TGCGCCAGTTCCCAAGGACAGACCATAACTAATGAAAAACTGTTTTTT
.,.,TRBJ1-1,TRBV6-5,CASSFSMNTEAFF,TGTGCCAGCAGTTTTTCCATGAACACTGAAGCTTTCTTT
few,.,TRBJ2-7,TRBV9,CASSTRLGYEQYF,TGTGCCAGCAGCACCCGACTCGGATACGAGCAGTACTTC
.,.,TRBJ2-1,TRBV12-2,CASRPSGLLDFF,TGTGCAAGTCGCCCATCGGGACTTCTAGACTTCTTC
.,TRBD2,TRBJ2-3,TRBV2,CAKRGSTDTQYF,TGTGCCAAGCGGGGGAGCACAGATACGCAGTATTTT
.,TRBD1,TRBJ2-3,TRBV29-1,CSVEGQGKGTDTQYF,TGCAGCGTGGAAGGACAGGGGAAGGGGACAGATACGCAGTATTTT
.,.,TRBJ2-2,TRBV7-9,CASSSLAGELFF,TGTGCCAGCAGCTCTCTTGCGGGGGAGCTGTTTTTT
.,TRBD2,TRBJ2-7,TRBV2,CASSGTSGGSYEQYF,TGTGCCAGCAGTGGGACTAGCGGGGGCTCCTACGAGCAGTACTTC
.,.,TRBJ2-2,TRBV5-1,CASSLVGGRVNTGELFF,TGCGCCAGCAGCTTGGTTGGGGGGAGAGTAAACACCGGGGAGCTGTTTTTT
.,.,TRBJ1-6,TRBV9,CASSGEGVRSPLHF,TGTGCCAGCAGCGGGGAGGGGGTACGTTCACCCCTCCACTTT
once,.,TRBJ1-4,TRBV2,CASIANRDEKLFF,TGTGCCAGCATAGCCAACCGGGATGAAAAACTGTTTTTT
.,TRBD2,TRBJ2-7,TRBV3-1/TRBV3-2,CASSPSTGGNYEQYF,TGTGCCAGCAGCCCTTCAACGGGGGGGAACTACGAGCAGTACTTC
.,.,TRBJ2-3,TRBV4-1,CASSQVGVQLDTQYF,TGCGCCAGCAGCCAAGTCGGGGTCCAGCTAGATACGCAGTATTTT
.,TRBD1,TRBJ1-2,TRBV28,CASSLGQGAYEFYGYTF,TGTGCCAGCAGTTTAGGGCAGGGGGCCTACGAGTTCTATGGCTACACCTTC
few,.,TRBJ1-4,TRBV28,CASSLPNEKLFF,TGTGCCAGCAGTTTACCGAATGAAAAACTGTTTTTT
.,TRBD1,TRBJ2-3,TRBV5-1,CASSLGGTGSHRTDTQYF,TGCGCCAGCAGCTTGGGGGGGACAGGGAGTCATCGCACAGATACGCAGTATTTT
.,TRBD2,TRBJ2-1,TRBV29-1,CSVASGGAYNEQFF,TGCAGCGTTGCAAGCGGGGGGGCGTACAATGAGCAGTTCTTC
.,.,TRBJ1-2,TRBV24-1,CATQGTNYGYTF,TGTGCCACCCAGGGAACTAACTATGGCTACACCTTC
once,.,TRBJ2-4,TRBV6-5,CASSPLSGTKNIQYF,TGTGCCAGCAGCCCCCTTTCAGGGACCAAAAACATTCAGTACTTC
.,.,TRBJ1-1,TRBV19,CASSIASVNTEAFF,TGTGCCAGTAGTATAGCTTCGGTGAACACTGAAGCTTTCTTT
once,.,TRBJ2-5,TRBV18,CASSGETQYF,TGTGCCAGCTCCGGGGAGACCCAGTACTTC
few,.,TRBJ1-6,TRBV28,CASRPQGFGSPLHF,TGTGCCAGCAGGCCACAGGGTTTTGGTTCACCCCTCCACTTT
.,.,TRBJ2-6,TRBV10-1,CASSPNSGANVLTF,TGCGCCAGCAGTCCAAATTCTGGGGCCAACGTCCTGACTTTC
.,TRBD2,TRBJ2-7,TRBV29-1,CSVERLSTSGGYEQYF,TGCAGCGTGGAACGACTCTCGACTAGCGGGGGCTACGAGCAGTACTTC
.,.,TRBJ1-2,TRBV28,CASSSYFQGFPHFYGYTF,TGTGCCAGCAGTTCGTATTTCCAGGGTTTTCCCCATTTCTATGGCTACACCTTC
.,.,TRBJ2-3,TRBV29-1,CSVEIAAVTSTDTQYF,TGCAGCGTTGAAATAGCGGCGGTTACTAGCACAGATACGCAGTATTTT
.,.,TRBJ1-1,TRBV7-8,CASCREMNTEAFF,TGTGCCAGCTGCCGCGAGATGAACACTGAAGCTTTCTTT
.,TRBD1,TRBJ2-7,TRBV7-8,CASSHYRDRGYEQYF,TGTGCCAGCAGCCATTACCGGGACAGGGGCTACGAGCAGTACTTC
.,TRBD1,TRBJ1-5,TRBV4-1,CASSPRTGSGPQHF,TGCGCCAGCAGCCCCCGGACAGGCTCGGGGCCCCAGCATTTT
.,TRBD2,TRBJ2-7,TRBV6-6,CASSWGLAGGASSPDQVYEQYF,TGTGCCAGCAGCTGGGGACTAGCGGGGGGGGCGTCTTCGCCAGATCAGGTCTACGAGCAGTACTTC
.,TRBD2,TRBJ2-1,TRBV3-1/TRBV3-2,CASSALAGGYNEQFF,TGTGCCAGCAGCGCCCTAGCGGGGGGATACAATGAGCAGTTCTTC
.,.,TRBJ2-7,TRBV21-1,CASSKIEDRGETYEQYF,TGTGCCAGCAGCAAAATTGAGGACAGGGGTGAGACCTACGAGCAGTACTTC